This record looks at one T cell receptor beta chain sequence and its context. The data belong to a study of T cell responses to AZD1222 COVID-19 vaccine. V lost 1 base and J lost 0, with 9 bases in between. CDR3 size: 15 residues. Germline CDR1 reads SGHTA; CDR2 reads FQGNSA. Repertoires were generated with immunoSEQ multiplex PCR, while TCRdb's copy carries only in-frame clones and drops some. This table holds roughly 150,000 clones, 70% to 90% found once. The chain recombines TRBV7-2 with TRBJ2-5; weak D call: TRBD1 (5 bases). The specimen was peripheral blood, collected on day 0 of MenACWY control vaccination. The clonotype was recovered from an adult in good health. CDR3 sequence: CASSLDRPYQETQYF. In nucleotides, the CDR3 is TGTGCCAGCAGCTTAGACAGGCCTTACCAAGAGACCCAGTACTTC. Complete variable domain (other parts from reference TRBV7-2 and TRBJ2-5): GAGVSQSPSNKVTEKGKDVELRCDPISGHTALYWYRQSLGQGLEFLIYFQGNSAPDKSGLPSDRFSAERTGGSVSTLTIQRTQQEDSAVYLCASSLDRPYQETQYFGPGTRLLVL.